This TCR beta chain was retrieved from a study of T cell responses to AZD1222 COVID-19 vaccine (dated by TCRdb to about 2021). About the study as a whole: A total of just over 230 trial participants underwent TCR sequencing, of whom nearly 210 had received two doses of AZD1222 and 26 had received two doses of the MenACWY control vaccine. Trial participants were enrolled by age into 18-55, 56-69 and 70-plus year subgroups, with around 140, 26 and 57 TCR-sequenced participants respectively. General conclusions and limits of the study: Vaccine-associated CD4 TCRs spanned the whole spike protein, with dominant responses in regions 160-218 and 743-854. Because no samples from the day 14 peak response were available, repertoires could be characterized only after the peak T cell response. Conclusions about previously exposed vaccinees are limited, since just 5 to 7 AZD1222 recipients were seropositive for SARS-CoV-2 at baseline. A significant rise in spike-specific TCR breadth and depth was observed after two AZD1222 doses relative to day 0 and relative to MenACWY recipients. Participants were mostly white British, with more females than males. The authors suggested clonal diversity may have been underestimated. Nearly half of unique spike-specific TCRs reportedly recognized epitopes outside regions mutated in the B.1.351 and B.1.1.7 variants. In the small 56-69-year group, the increase in depth fell short of significance, most likely because of low power.

The sample's time point label, in plain terms: about 28 days (+/-7) after the second vaccine dose. Because spike-specific TCR depth and breadth did not differ between the two schedules, AZD1222 recipients who got a second dose at roughly 4 weeks were pooled with those who got a second dose at roughly 12 weeks. Vaccinee samples were obtained from the UK trials COV001 and COV002, which included a single-blind randomized controlled phase 2/3 trial of AZD1222 (ChAdOx1 nCoV-19) in healthy adults. For TCRbeta chain sequencing, PBMC samples from trial participants were taken at day 0 and at day 28 after the second dose. The CDR3 regions of human TCRbeta chains were analyzed by immunosequencing. The published analysis was carried out like this. TCRs in the repertoires were matched against a reference library of SARS-CoV-2-specific TCRs that had been generated with the MIRA antigen-specificity platform. Breadth was defined as the fraction of unique TCRs that were SARS-CoV-2-associated. Depth was defined as the fraction of total T cells that were SARS-CoV-2-associated. Using the MIRA data, each spike-specific TCR was mapped to the spike region that the TCR reacts to and placed in a CD4 or CD8 class. Log10-transformed breadth and depth values were compared by one-way ANOVA with Sidak's multiple comparisons tests. TCRdb's version of the immuneACCESS table is confined to in-frame rearrangements and falls short of the full clone set. An unresolved V gene accounts for under half of the shortfall where checked; the remainder is of unknown origin. V, J and clone size reflect that table, while D and trimming were determined from the DNA. The sample includes 250,000 to 300,000 clones, with 90% to 95% observed a single time. The top ten clonotypes cover about 0.5% of the sample.

Worth noting for this clone: The clone's antigen remains unknown. Nothing much larger sits one base from this clone, and base qualities are not available.

CDR1 and CDR2, looked up from the germline V gene, are MDHEN and SYDVKM. The CDR3 numbers 13 residues from cysteine through phenylalanine. Just CDR3 DNA is preserved here, 39 bases in frame from base 1. V is pared back by 6 bases and J by 4 bases, with 10 bases lying between the germline termini. The rearranged segments are TRBV28 and TRBJ1-5, with the D gene too uncertain to name. The clonotype was recovered from an adult who received the AZD1222 COVID-19 vaccine. Sample: peripheral blood, taken 28 days after the second AZD1222 dose. Here is the DNA: TGTGCCAGCAGCCCCTTACGAAATCAGCCCCAGCATTTT. Protein translation: CASSPLRNQPQHF.